What follows describes a single TCR beta chain. Generated by immunoSEQ multiplex PCR, the TCRdb table keeps only in-frame clones and is missing some. The data contain under 250,000 clones, 75% to 90% of them singletons. Germline V CDR1 and CDR2: MNHEY, SMNVEV (reference sequence). Trimming shortened V by 8 bases and J by 7 bases, and 20 bases separated the two germline ends. There are 15 residues in the CDR3. The source of the sample is a study of blood T cell repertoires in COVID-19. This TCR was sampled from a middle-aged woman who had been exposed to COVID-19. This sequence joins TRBV27 and TRBJ1-4; the D gene is possibly TRBD1 (6 bases). The material sequenced was PBMCs or T cells enriched from blood (not recorded which). CDR3 protein: CASSLLGGRSEKLFF. The DNA for the CDR3 is TGTGCCAGCTCCCTTTTAGGGGGTAGAAGTGAAAAACTGTTTTTT.